This entry concerns a single T cell receptor beta chain. The sample is drawn from a study of control samples from healthy donors and cancer patients. Sequenced by immunoSEQ multiplex PCR; TCRdb stores in-frame clones only, minus some. The table records roughly 86,000 clones, approximately 93% of them present only once. Germline CDR1 is SGDLS and CDR2 is YYNGEE. CDR3 length: 14 amino acids. The V segment lost 5 bases and the J segment 3 bases; nucleotides outside the gene matches: 3. The chain uses TRBV9 and TRBJ2-1; 9 bases agree with TRBD2. Sequencing used blood. This clonotype originated in a woman aged 25 to 39 in good health. In nucleotides, the CDR3 is TGTGCCAGCAGTGCTAGCGGGGACTACAATGAGCAGTTCTTC. It specifies CASSASGDYNEQFF.